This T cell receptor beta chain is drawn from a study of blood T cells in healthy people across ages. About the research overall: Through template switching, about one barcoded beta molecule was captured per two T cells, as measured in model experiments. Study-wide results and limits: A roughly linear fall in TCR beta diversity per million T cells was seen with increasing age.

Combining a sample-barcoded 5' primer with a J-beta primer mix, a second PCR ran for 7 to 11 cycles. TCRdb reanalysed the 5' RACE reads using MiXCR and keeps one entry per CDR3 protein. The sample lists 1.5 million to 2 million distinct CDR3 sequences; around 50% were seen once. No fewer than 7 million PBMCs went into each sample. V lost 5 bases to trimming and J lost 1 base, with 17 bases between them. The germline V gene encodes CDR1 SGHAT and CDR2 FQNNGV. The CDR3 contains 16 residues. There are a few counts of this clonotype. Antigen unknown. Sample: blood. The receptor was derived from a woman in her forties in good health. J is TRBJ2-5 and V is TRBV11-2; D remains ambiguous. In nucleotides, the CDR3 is TGTGCCAGCAGCGGGAACAGTTTTCGTTTCCAAGAGACCCAGTACTTC. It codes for CASSGNSFRFQETQYF. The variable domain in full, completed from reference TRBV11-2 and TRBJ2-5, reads EAGVAQSPRYKIIEKRQSVAFWCNPISGHATLYWYQQILGQGPKLLIQFQNNGVVDDSQLPKDRFSAERLKGVDSTLKIQPAKLEDSAVYLCASSGNSFRFQETQYFGPGTRLLVL.